The 30 T cell receptor beta chains listed next were all sequenced from one sample in a study of T cell responses to AZD1222 COVID-19 vaccine. Clones were read by immunoSEQ multiplex PCR, and TCRdb kept only the in-frame ones, dropping some. Of around 120,000 clones listed, around 90% were seen once; the top ten hold 7.5% to 9.5%. The sample here was peripheral blood, taken on day 0 of AZD1222 vaccination. The receptors shown here come from an adult in good health.

J is TRBJ2-1 and V is TRBV29-1; D is undetermined. Germline V gene lookup returns CDR1 SQVTM and CDR2 ANQGSEA. The CDR3 sequence is 13 residues long. Between the trimmed V and J ends, which lost 3 bases and 12 bases, there was a span of 18 bases. The DNA of the CDR3 is TGCAGCGTTGATAGGCAGGTCCACCTTGGGCAGTTCTTC. It is translated as CSVDRQVHLGQFF.

The chain links TRBV9 to TRBJ2-2; D could derive from TRBD1 or TRBD2 (6 bases each). Germline values: CDR1 SGDLS, CDR2 YYNGEE. The CDR3 totals 15 residues. V lost 4 bases and J 7 bases, leaving 17 bases between the germline ends. CDR3 in DNA: TGTGCCAGCAGCCTCATGGGGGGCACCTACGGGGAGCTGTTTTTT. Translated: CASSLMGGTYGELFF.

The rearrangement joins TRBV7-9 to TRBJ2-7, with TRBD2 as a possible D gene (5 bases). The CDR3 is 16 amino acids. The V gene lost 4 bases and the J gene lost 4 bases, with 20 bases spanning the gap. Germline lookup yields CDR1 SEHNR and CDR2 FQNEAQ (reference sequence). The CDR3 DNA reads as TGTGCCAGCAGCTCCCCGGAGCGGCGTTTTGGTTACGAGCAGTACTTC. Translation: CASSSPERRFGYEQYF.

The chain combines TRBV4-1 with TRBJ2-7; 7 nucleotides line up with TRBD2. The CDR3 totals 15 residues. CDR1 and CDR2 (germline): MGHRA, YSYEKL. V was pared by 0 bases and J by 2 bases, with 4 bases of the junction left unmatched. The CDR3 protein is CASSQDGRGTYEQYF. The DNA for the CDR3 is TGCGCCAGCAGCCAAGATGGGAGGGGAACCTACGAGCAGTACTTC.

The chain couples TRBV29-1 to TRBJ2-1; D uncertain. CDR1 and CDR2 (germline): SQVTM, ANQGSEA. V was pared by 1 base and J by 2 bases, with 9 bases between. There are 14 residues in the CDR3. CDR3 in DNA: TGCAGCGTTGAAGCCCAGCGTCCCTACAATGAGCAGTTCTTC. Translating it yields CSVEAQRPYNEQFF.

The V gene is TRBV6-1, the J gene TRBJ2-1; D is possibly TRBD2 (5 bases). CDR1 is MNHNS, CDR2 SASEGT, per germline. The germline V and J ends were trimmed by 2 bases and 8 bases, with 16 bases remaining between them. This CDR3 spans 15 amino acids. The CDR3 is CASSELVGVFDEQFF. CDR3 DNA: TGTGCCAGCAGTGAACTAGTGGGAGTCTTCGATGAGCAGTTCTTC.

In DNA, the CDR3 is TGTGCCAGCAGCTTGGGCAGGGGGCCGGACACTGAAGCTTTCTTT. It is translated as CASSLGRGPDTEAFF. This chain connects TRBV5-4 to TRBJ1-1, with 8 bases lining up with TRBD1. Trimming took 0 bases from V and 3 from J; bases not matched to a gene: 4. The CDR3 has 15 amino acids. Germline values: CDR1 SGHNT, CDR2 YYREEE (reference sequence).

A word on this clone: One end of the junction varies from germline; a read error may be responsible. The rearrangement joins TRBV11-2 to TRBJ1-1; D gene uncertain. The germline V gene has CDR1 SGHAT and CDR2 FQNNGV. The CDR3 sequence is 12 residues long. The CDR3 nucleotides are TGTGCCAGCAACTTATTAGACACTGAAGCTTTCTTT. As protein: CASNLLDTEAFF.

This rearrangement joins TRBV11-1 to TRBJ1-2; 8 bases map to TRBD1. This CDR3 comprises 15 residues. Germline loops: CDR1 SGHAT, CDR2 FQDESV (reference sequence). J was trimmed by 7 bases and V by 4 bases; bases with no gene match: 11. The CDR3 is CASSYSRTGISGYTF. The DNA for the CDR3 is TGTGCCAGCAGCTACTCCCGGACAGGGATCTCTGGCTACACCTTC.

The genes are TRBV18 and TRBJ2-3, with no clear D. Germline V gives CDR1 KGHSH, CDR2 LQKENI. Trimming took off 3 bases at V and 6 bases at J, with 10 bases between the two ends. The CDR3 contains 13 residues. The CDR3 loop reads CASSPDNEDTQYF. As DNA, the CDR3 is TGTGCCAGCTCACCGGATAATGAGGATACGCAGTATTTT.

The J gene is TRBJ1-2, the V gene TRBV13; 7 nucleotides line up with TRBD1. Germline lookup yields CDR1 PRHDT and CDR2 FYEKMQ (reference sequence). This CDR3 contains 12 residues. The ends lost 8 bases at V and 5 bases at J; junction bases unmatched: 5. CDR3 region: CASLGGAYGYTF. CDR3 bases: TGTGCCAGCCTAGGGGGCGCGTATGGCTACACCTTC.

The chain employs TRBV6-5 and TRBJ1-4; TRBD1 matches at 9 bases. Germline V gene lookup returns CDR1 MNHEY and CDR2 SVGAGI. This CDR3 is built from 16 residues. After removal of 4 bases from V and 8 bases from J, the junction contained 11 bases not matched to a gene. The CDR3 DNA follows: TGTGCCAGCAGTTCAAGAACAGGGGGCGCGGTAGAAAAACTGTTTTTT. As protein: CASSSRTGGAVEKLFF.

The V call is TRBV6-5, the J call TRBJ2-3, with D possibly TRBD2 on 5 matching bases. Per the germline V gene, CDR1 is MNHEY and CDR2 is SVGAGI. Trimming shortened V by 10 bases and J by 9 bases, and 14 bases separated the two germline ends. The CDR3 loop spans 11 amino acids. CDR3 region: CATEGLRTQYF. CDR3 DNA: TGTGCCACCGAAGGACTGAGAACGCAGTATTTT.

This clone has a single count. This chain links TRBV5-4 with TRBJ1-5; no reliable D call. CDR3 size: 15 residues. The V gene's germline CDR1 is SGHNT and CDR2 YYREEE (reference sequence). With 0 bases removed from V and 4 bases from J, the gap between germline ends came to 11 bases. In DNA, the CDR3 is TGTGCCAGCAGCTTGGTGCCAGGTAGGAATCAGCCCCAGCATTTT. It translates to CASSLVPGRNQPQHF.

The V call is TRBV24-1, the J call TRBJ1-2; D not certain. Per germline, CDR1 KGHDR and CDR2 SFDVKD. The CDR3 consists of 11 residues. Trimming stripped 3 bases from V and 7 bases from J, with 5 bases between. CDR3 bases: TGTGCCACCAGTGATCTCAGTGGCTACACCTTC. Its translation is CATSDLSGYTF.

The J gene is TRBJ1-5, the V gene TRBV19, with TRBD1 matching 9 bases. J gave up 6 bases and V 9 bases, and 15 bases lay outside the gene matches. CDR1 and CDR2 (germline): LNHDA, SQIVND (reference sequence). The CDR3 contains 16 residues. Written as DNA, the CDR3 is TGTGCCAGCAGAACCCCGGGACAGGGATCAGGTCAGCCCCAGCATTTT. Its protein is CASRTPGQGSGQPQHF. The complete variable domain, with remaining parts taken from reference TRBV19 and TRBJ1-5, reads DGGITQSPKYLFRKEGQNVTLSCEQNLNHDAMYWYRQDPGQGLRLIYYSQIVNDFQKGDIAEGYSVSREKKESFPLTVTSAQKNPTAFYLCASRTPGQGSGQPQHFGDGTRLSIL.

V and J are TRBV7-8 and TRBJ1-2; tentative D call: TRBD1 (6 bases). This CDR3 contains 15 residues. Germline CDR1 and CDR2: SGHVS and FQNEAQ. Trimming cost V 5 bases and J 1 base, with 14 bases left between them. This CDR3 reads CASSRQHRDNYGYTF. The CDR3 nucleotides are TGTGCCAGCAGCCGACAGCACAGGGATAACTATGGCTACACCTTC.

The rearrangement uses TRBV7-2 and TRBJ1-4, with TRBD1 matching over 7 bases. CDR3 length: 14 residues. Germline-derived CDR1 and CDR2 are SGHTA and FQGNSA. J gave up 3 bases and V 5 bases, and 3 bases lay outside the gene matches. This chain's CDR3 is CASSRGQPNEKLFF. DNA for the CDR3: TGTGCCAGCAGCCGGGGACAGCCTAATGAAAAACTGTTTTTT.

The genes are TRBV5-4 and TRBJ2-1, with 7 bases fitting TRBD2. The CDR3 is made up of 15 amino acids. Germline assignment: CDR1 SGHNT and CDR2 YYREEE (reference sequence). The junction had 9 bases not matched to a gene; V was cut back by 5 bases and J by 4 bases. The CDR3 DNA reads TGTGCCAGCAGACCCTCTCTAGCGGAATACAATGAGCAGTTCTTC. Amino acids: CASRPSLAEYNEQFF.

The V call is TRBV5-1, the J call TRBJ1-2, with D maybe TRBD1 (6 bases). In germline, CDR1 is SGHRS, CDR2 YFSETQ. Trimming stripped 4 bases from V and 3 bases from J, with 13 bases between. This CDR3 contains 14 residues. CDR3 in amino acids: CASSGGQSDYGYTF. The CDR3 bases are TGCGCCAGCAGCGGGGGACAATCTGACTATGGCTACACCTTC.

This rearrangement joins TRBV30 to TRBJ1-6; D possibly corresponds to TRBD1 (6 bases). Germline V CDR1 and CDR2: GTSNPN, SVGIG (reference sequence). The CDR3 sequence is 16 residues long. Between the trimmed V and J ends, which lost 2 bases and 7 bases, there was a span of 18 bases. The CDR3, as DNA: TGTGCCTGGAGTAGGGGAGACAGGTTGGAGAATTCACCCCTCCACTTT. Its protein is CAWSRGDRLENSPLHF. Full variable domain (remainder filled in from reference TRBV30 and TRBJ1-6): SQTIHQWPATLVQPVGSPLSLECTVEGTSNPNLYWYRQAAGRGLQLLFYSVGIGQISSEVPQNLSASRPQDRQFILSSKKLLLSDSGFYLCAWSRGDRLENSPLHFGNGTRLTVT.

The chain recombines TRBV7-9 with TRBJ2-1; 8 nucleotides line up with TRBD2. The CDR3 runs 16 residues. Germline CDR1 SEHNR, CDR2 FQNEAQ (reference sequence). With V trimmed by 5 bases and J by 7 bases, 13 bases remained unmatched. CDR3 sequence (DNA): TGTGCCAGCAGCCTAACCGCGGGACTAGTTGTGAATGAGCAGTTCTTC. Its protein product is CASSLTAGLVVNEQFF.

The chain joins TRBV20-1 to TRBJ2-7, with D perhaps matching TRBD2 (6 bases). The V gene's germline CDR1 is DFQATT and CDR2 SNEGSKA (reference sequence). The CDR3 runs to 12 residues. Trimming removed 3 bases at V and 3 bases at J, with 9 bases between. The CDR3 reads CSASVGSYEQYF. The DNA of the CDR3 is TGCAGTGCTAGTGTCGGGAGCTACGAGCAGTACTTC.

The gene calls are TRBV5-1 and TRBJ2-3, with TRBD2 identical over 8 bases. In germline, CDR1 is SGHRS, CDR2 YFSETQ. There are 14 residues in the CDR3. V lost 4 bases, J lost 0 bases, and 1 base stayed unmatched. The CDR3 protein is CASSASGSTDTQYF. CDR3 nucleotide sequence: TGCGCCAGCAGCGCTAGCGGGAGCACAGATACGCAGTATTTT.

This rearrangement joins TRBV2 to TRBJ1-2; 8 positions agree with TRBD1. Germline V gene sequence: CDR1 SNHLY, CDR2 FYNNEI. The CDR3 covers 14 residues. The V gene end was trimmed by 5 bases and the J gene end by 6 bases; junction bases not matched to a gene: 8. CDR3 amino acids: CASSFWTGQNGYTF. DNA of the CDR3: TGTGCCAGCAGTTTCTGGACAGGGCAGAATGGCTACACCTTC.

The rearrangement joins TRBV5-4 to TRBJ2-3; D is unclear. The CDR3 length is 12 residues. The V end lost 4 bases, the J end lost 4 bases, and 7 bases lay between the germline ends. Germline CDR1 and CDR2: SGHNT and YYREEE (reference sequence). CDR3 in DNA: TGTGCCAGCAGCATCACCCCAGATACGCAGTATTTT. This sequence encodes CASSITPDTQYF.

The chain uses TRBV2 and TRBJ1-2, with no clear D. V shed 8 bases and J shed 3 bases, with 10 bases lying between them. This CDR3 comprises 12 residues. Germline V gives CDR1 SNHLY, CDR2 FYNNEI. CDR3 protein: CASDRADYGYTF. The CDR3 DNA reads as TGTGCCAGCGATCGGGCAGACTATGGCTACACCTTC.

The chain links TRBV6-5 to TRBJ2-7; the match to TRBD2 covers 12 bases. Germline CDR1 reads MNHEY; CDR2 reads SVGAGI. J was trimmed by 4 bases and V by 6 bases; bases with no gene match: 7. The CDR3 runs 15 residues. The DNA for the CDR3 is TGTGCCAGCAGGCCTAGGACTAGCGGGAAGTACGAGCAGTACTTC. It specifies CASRPRTSGKYEQYF.

V usage is TRBV14 and J usage is TRBJ2-7; D uncertain. The CDR3 has 15 residues. The germline V and J ends were trimmed by 0 bases and 6 bases, with 15 bases remaining between them. Germline loops: CDR1 SGHDN, CDR2 FVKESK. The CDR3, as DNA: TGTGCCAGCAGCCAAGAGGAGTTGGGATTACGCGAGCAGTACTTC. Protein: CASSQEELGLREQYF.

This clone was seen just once. The chain employs TRBV2 and TRBJ2-1; TRBD2 matches at 12 bases. The CDR3 consists of 15 residues. The J segment lost 9 bases and the V segment lost 6 bases, leaving 9 bases of the junction unmatched. Germline V CDR1 and CDR2: SNHLY, FYNNEI. Here the CDR3 DNA reads TGTGCCAGCAGACCGACTAGCGGGAGACATGGTGAGCAGTTCTTC. Amino acid sequence: CASRPTSGRHGEQFF.